This TCR beta chain was documented in a study of T cell responses to AZD1222 COVID-19 vaccine (dated by TCRdb to the early 2020s). Background for the entire study: A total of 233 trial participants underwent TCR sequencing, of whom 200 to 220 had received two doses of AZD1222 and approximately 26 had received two doses of the MenACWY control vaccine. Trial participants were enrolled by age into 18-55, 56-69 and 70-plus year subgroups, with about 150, 28 and 57 TCR-sequenced participants respectively.

General conclusions and limits of the study: In the small 56-69-year group, the increase in depth fell short of significance, most likely because of low power. After two AZD1222 doses, spike-specific TCR breadth and depth were significantly higher than at day 0 and than in MenACWY recipients. Reportedly, close to half of the unique spike-specific TCRs recognized epitopes lying outside the regions that are mutated in the B.1.351 and B.1.1.7 variants. Because no samples from the day 14 peak response were available, repertoires could be characterized only after the peak T cell response. Conclusions about previously exposed vaccinees are limited because only a handful of AZD1222 recipients were SARS-CoV-2 seropositive at baseline. CD4 TCRs associated with the vaccine covered the entire spike protein, and the dominant responses were in regions 160-218 and 743-854. Participants were mostly white British and included more females than males, and it was suggested by the authors that clonal diversity may have been underestimated.

V and J lose 4 bases and 9 bases, and a span of 17 bases separates them. CDR1 and CDR2, per the germline V gene (reference sequence), are SGHKS and YYEKEE. The CDR3, cysteine through phenylalanine, is 14 amino acids long. Left in the record is the CDR3 DNA by itself, 42 bases read in frame from the first base. Interpreted using the paper, the time point label stands for: about 28 days (+/-7) after the second vaccine dose. AZD1222 recipients with second doses at about 4 weeks or about 12 weeks were pooled, because spike-specific TCR depth and breadth did not differ between schedules. Samples from vaccinated people were obtained from the UK trials COV001 and COV002, which included a single-blind randomized controlled phase 2/3 trial of AZD1222 (ChAdOx1 nCoV-19) in healthy adults. For TCRbeta chain sequencing, PBMC samples were collected from trial participants at day 0 and at day 28 after the second dose.

The CDR3 regions of human TCRbeta chains were subjected to immunosequencing. The original pipeline was this. TCRs in the repertoires were compared against a reference library of SARS-CoV-2-specific TCRs that had been generated with the MIRA antigen-specificity platform. Breadth was defined as the fraction of unique TCRs that were SARS-CoV-2-associated, and depth was defined as the fraction of total T cells that were SARS-CoV-2-associated. Using the MIRA data, every spike-specific TCR was mapped to the spike region that the TCR reacted to and assigned to either a CD4 or a CD8 class. Log10-transformed breadth and depth values were compared by one-way ANOVA with Sidak's multiple comparisons tests. This is the immuneACCESS table as TCRdb keeps it, with only in-frame sequences that have V and J called. A part of the clones is gone; compared with another copy, unresolved V genes explain less than half, and the rest is unexplained. V, J and clone size derive from that table, while D and trimming were established from the DNA sequence. The sample table records tens of thousands of clones; roughly nine tenths of these occur just once. Of the sample, 1.3% to 1.5% is held by the ten largest clones.

Comments on this clone: There is no known antigen for this receptor. Base qualities are missing; no much larger clone stands one base away.

The clonotype comes from an adult who received the AZD1222 COVID-19 vaccine. The source was peripheral blood, collected 28 days after the second AZD1222 dose. The chain is encoded by TRBV5-5 joined to TRBJ1-5, and perhaps TRBD1 as D gene, on 5 matching bases. The CDR3 loop reads CASSRDGERGPQHF. The nucleotide sequence is given as TGTGCCAGCAGCAGGGACGGCGAGCGGGGGCCCCAGCATTTT.